This T cell receptor (beta chain) was sequenced in a study of control samples from healthy donors and cancer patients (dated by TCRdb to 2020 to 2022). This clone was observed a handful of times. Its binding antigen is unknown. The input lacks base qualities; no much larger clone sits a single base away. The receptor library was made with the immunoSEQ multiplex PCR assay. The table was pulled from immuneACCESS by TCRdb, which kept in-frame rearrangements only. Such tables lose some clones; where checked, under half of the loss comes from unresolved V genes, and the rest has no known cause. The sample table records around 200,000 clones; about 93% of these occur just once. The ten largest clones add up to roughly 1.6% of the sample. From the cysteine up to the phenylalanine, the CDR3 has a length of 13 residues. Of the read, only the CDR3 DNA is kept; its 39 bases are in frame from base 1. V lost 0 bases and J lost 2 bases; the stretch between them is 7 bases long. The germline V gene (reference sequence) gives CDR1 as GTSNPN and CDR2 as SVGIG.

The source material was blood. Recombination linked TRBV30 to TRBJ1-1; the D gene cannot be named for sure. This TCR was recovered from a young man in good health. CDR3 protein: CAWSVVSNTEAFF. DNA sequence: TGTGCCTGGAGTGTCGTTTCTAACACTGAAGCTTTCTTT.